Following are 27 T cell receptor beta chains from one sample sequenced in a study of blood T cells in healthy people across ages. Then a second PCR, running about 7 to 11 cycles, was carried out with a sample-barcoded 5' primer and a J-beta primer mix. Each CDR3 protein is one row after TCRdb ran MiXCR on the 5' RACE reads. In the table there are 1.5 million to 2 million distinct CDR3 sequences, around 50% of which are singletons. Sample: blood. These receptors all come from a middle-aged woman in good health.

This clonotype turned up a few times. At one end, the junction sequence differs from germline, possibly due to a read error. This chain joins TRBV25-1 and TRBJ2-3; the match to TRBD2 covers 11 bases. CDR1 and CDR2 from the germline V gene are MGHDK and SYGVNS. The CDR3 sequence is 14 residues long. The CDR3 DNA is TGTGCCAGCGGGCTAGCGGGGGGCACAGATACGCGGTATTTT. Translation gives CASGLAGGTDTRYF.

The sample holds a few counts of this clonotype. This CDR3 is CSAHGQLLDSTDTQYF. The CDR3 bases are TGCAGTGCCCACGGACAGCTCCTCGATAGCACAGATACGCAGTATTTT. The chain is built from TRBV20-1 and TRBJ2-3; possible D gene TRBD1, 6 bases. Germline loops: CDR1 DFQATT, CDR2 SNEGSKA (reference sequence). Trimming pared 6 bases from V and 0 bases from J, leaving 19 bases between. This CDR3 has 16 amino acids.

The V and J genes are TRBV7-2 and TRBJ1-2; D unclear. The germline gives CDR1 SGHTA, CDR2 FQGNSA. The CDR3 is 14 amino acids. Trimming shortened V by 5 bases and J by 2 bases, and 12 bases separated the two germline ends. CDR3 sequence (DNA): TGTGCCAGCAGCGTAGGCCGGCAGAACTATGGCTACACCTTC. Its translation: CASSVGRQNYGYTF.

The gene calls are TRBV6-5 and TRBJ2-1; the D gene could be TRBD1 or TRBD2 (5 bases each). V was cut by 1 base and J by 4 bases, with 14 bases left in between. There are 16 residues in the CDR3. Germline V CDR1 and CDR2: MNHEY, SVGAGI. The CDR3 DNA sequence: TGTGCCAGCAGTTACTTCCAGGGTGGGGGTTACAATGAGCAGTTCTTC. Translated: CASSYFQGGGYNEQFF.

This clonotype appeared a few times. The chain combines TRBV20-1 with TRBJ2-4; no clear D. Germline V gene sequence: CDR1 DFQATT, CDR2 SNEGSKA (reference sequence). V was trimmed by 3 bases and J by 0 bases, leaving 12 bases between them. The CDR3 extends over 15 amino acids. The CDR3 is CSASAQKVAKNIQYF. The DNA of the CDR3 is TGCAGTGCTAGTGCCCAAAAGGTAGCCAAAAACATTCAGTACTTC.

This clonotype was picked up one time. CDR3 DNA sequence: TGTGCCATCAGTGAGTTAGGGACAGGGAGCTCACCCCTCCACTTT. It encodes CAISELGTGSSPLHF. This chain connects TRBV10-3 to TRBJ1-6; the match to TRBD1 covers 9 bases. The CDR3 has 15 amino acids. Trimming removed 1 base from V and 10 bases from J; junction bases left unmatched: 5. Germline V CDR1 and CDR2: ENHRY, SYGVKD.

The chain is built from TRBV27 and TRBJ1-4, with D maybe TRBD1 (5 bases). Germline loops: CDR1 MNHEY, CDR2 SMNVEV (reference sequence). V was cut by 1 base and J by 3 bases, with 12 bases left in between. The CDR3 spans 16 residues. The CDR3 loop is CASSLFKTDSNEKLFF. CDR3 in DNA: TGTGCCAGCAGTTTATTTAAGACAGACTCTAATGAAAAACTGTTTTTT.

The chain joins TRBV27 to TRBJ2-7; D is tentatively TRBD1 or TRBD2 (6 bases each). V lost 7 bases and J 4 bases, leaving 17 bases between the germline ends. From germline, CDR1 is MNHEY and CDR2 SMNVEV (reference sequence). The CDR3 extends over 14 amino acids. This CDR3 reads CASNALGGTYEQYF. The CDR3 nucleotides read TGTGCCAGCAACGCCTTGGGGGGCACGTACGAGCAGTACTTC.

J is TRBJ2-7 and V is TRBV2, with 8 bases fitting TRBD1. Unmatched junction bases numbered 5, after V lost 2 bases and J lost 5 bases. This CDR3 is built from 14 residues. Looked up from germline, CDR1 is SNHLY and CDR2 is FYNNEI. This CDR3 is CASSERTGMHEQYF. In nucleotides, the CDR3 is TGTGCCAGCAGTGAAAGGACAGGGATGCACGAGCAGTACTTC.

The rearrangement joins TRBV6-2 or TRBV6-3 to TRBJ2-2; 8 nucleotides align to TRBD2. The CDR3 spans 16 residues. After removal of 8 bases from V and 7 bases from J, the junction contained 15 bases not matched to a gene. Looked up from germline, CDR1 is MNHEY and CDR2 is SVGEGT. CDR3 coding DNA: TGTGCCAGCCATTACCTACGGGGGGGCCTAAGCGGGGAGCTGTTTTTT. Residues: CASHYLRGGLSGELFF.

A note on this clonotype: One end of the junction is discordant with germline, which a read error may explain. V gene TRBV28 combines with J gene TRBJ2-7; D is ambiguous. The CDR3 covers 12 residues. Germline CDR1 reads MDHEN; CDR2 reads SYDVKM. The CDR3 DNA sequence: TGTGCCAACAGTTCCGGTCGGACCGAGCAGTACTTC. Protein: CANSSGRTEQYF.

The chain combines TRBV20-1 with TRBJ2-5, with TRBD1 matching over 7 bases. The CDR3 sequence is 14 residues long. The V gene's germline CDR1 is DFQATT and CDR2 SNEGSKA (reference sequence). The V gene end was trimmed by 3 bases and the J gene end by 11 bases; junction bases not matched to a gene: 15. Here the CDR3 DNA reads TGCAGTGCTAGCGCCGGAACAGGGGCGAGAGAGCAGTACTTC. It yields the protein CSASAGTGAREQYF.

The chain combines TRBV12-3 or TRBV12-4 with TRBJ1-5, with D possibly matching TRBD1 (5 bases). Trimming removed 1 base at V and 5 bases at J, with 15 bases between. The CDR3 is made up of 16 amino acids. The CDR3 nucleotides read TGTGCCAGCAGTTTAGGCCCTGCGGGGCGCGATCAGCCCCAGCATTTT. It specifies CASSLGPAGRDQPQHF.

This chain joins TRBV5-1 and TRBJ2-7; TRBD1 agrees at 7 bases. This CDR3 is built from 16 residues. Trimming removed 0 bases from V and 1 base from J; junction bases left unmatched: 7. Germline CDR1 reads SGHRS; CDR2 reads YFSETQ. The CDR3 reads CASSLGAGTDSYEQYF. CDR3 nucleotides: TGCGCCAGCAGCTTGGGTGCCGGGACAGATTCCTACGAGCAGTACTTC.

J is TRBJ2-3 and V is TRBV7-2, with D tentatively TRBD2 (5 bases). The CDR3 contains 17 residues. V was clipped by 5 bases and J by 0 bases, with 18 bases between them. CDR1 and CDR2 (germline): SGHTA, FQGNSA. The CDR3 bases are TGTGCCAGCAGCCGCCCTCCGGGGTACCCTAGCACAGATACGCAGTATTTT. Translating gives CASSRPPGYPSTDTQYF.

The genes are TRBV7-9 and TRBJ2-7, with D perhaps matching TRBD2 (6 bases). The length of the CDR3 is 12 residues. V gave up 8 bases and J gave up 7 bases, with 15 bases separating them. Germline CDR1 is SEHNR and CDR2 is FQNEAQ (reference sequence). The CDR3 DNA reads TGTGCCAGCGGGGACTTCTACAATGAGCAGTACTTC. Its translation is CASGDFYNEQYF.

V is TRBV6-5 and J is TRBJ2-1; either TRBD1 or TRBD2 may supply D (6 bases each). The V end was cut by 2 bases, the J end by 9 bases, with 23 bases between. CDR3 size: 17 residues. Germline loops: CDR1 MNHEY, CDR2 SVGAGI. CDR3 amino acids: CASSYVGKGGHKSEQFF. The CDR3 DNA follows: TGTGCCAGCAGTTACGTCGGCAAGGGGGGCCACAAGAGTGAGCAGTTCTTC.

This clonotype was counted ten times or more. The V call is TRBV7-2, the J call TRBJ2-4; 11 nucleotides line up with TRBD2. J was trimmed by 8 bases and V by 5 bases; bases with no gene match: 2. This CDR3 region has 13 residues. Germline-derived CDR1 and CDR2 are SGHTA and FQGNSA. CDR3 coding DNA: TGTGCCAGCAGCGTTAGCGGGGGGGACATTCAGTACTTC. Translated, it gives CASSVSGGDIQYF.

The DNA for the CDR3 is TGTGCCAGCAGTTCCAACCCCCCCCTCGAGCAGTACTTC. This translates into CASSSNPPLEQYF. The chain couples TRBV6-5 to TRBJ2-5; D not certain. The DNA matches TRBJ2-7 better at its end, which makes the J call doubtful. The CDR3 runs to 13 residues. Per the germline V gene, CDR1 is MNHEY and CDR2 is SVGAGI.

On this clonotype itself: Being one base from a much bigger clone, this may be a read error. The CDR3 sequence: CASSQEIGRTGQYEQFF. CDR3 DNA sequence: TGCGCCAGCAGCCAAGAGATTGGCCGGACAGGGCAATACGAGCAGTTCTTC. The chain couples TRBV4-3 to TRBJ2-1; 8 bases fit TRBD1. Losses at the gene ends were 0 bases for V and 10 bases for J; bases not matched to a gene: 14. The CDR3 consists of 17 residues. Germline CDR1 is LGHNA and CDR2 is YSLEER.

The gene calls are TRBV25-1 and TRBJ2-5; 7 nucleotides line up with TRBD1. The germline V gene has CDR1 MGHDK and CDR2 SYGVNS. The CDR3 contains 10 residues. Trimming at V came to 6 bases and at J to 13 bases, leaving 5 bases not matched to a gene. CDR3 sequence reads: CASRGDRVYF. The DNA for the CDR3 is TGTGCCAGCAGAGGTGACAGGGTGTACTTC.

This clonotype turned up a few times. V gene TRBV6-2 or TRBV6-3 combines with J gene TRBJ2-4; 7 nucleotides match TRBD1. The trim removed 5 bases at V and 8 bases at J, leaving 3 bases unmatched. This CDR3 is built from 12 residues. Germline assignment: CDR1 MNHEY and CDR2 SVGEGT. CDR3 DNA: TGTGCCAGCAGTCACAGGGGTGACATTCAGTACTTC. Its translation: CASSHRGDIQYF.

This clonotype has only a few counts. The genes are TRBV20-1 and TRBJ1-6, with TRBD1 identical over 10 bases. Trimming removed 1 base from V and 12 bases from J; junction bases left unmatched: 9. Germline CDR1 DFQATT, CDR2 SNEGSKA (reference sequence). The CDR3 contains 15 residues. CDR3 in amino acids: CSARAPGQGKEPLHF. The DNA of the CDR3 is TGCAGTGCTAGAGCTCCGGGACAGGGGAAAGAACCCCTCCACTTT.

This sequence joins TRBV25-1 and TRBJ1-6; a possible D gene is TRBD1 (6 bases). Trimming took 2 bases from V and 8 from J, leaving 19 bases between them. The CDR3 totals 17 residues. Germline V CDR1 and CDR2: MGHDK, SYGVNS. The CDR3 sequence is CASSEPSRGVVDSPLHF. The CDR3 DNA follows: TGTGCCAGCAGTGAACCCTCTAGGGGGGTAGTAGATTCACCCCTCCACTTT.

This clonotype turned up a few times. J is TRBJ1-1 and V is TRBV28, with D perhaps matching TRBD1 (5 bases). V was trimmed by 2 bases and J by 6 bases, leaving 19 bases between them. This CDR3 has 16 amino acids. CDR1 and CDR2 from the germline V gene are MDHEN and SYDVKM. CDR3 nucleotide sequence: TGTGCCAGCAGTTTACGGTGGCAGGGTGGTTCTTCTGAAGCTTTCTTT. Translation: CASSLRWQGGSSEAFF.

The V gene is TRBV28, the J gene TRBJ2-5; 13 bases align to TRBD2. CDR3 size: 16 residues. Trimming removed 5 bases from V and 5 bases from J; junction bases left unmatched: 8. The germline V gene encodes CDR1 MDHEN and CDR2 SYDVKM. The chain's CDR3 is CASSTGTSGVWETQYF. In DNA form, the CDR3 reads TGTGCCAGCAGTACCGGGACTAGCGGGGTATGGGAGACCCAGTACTTC.

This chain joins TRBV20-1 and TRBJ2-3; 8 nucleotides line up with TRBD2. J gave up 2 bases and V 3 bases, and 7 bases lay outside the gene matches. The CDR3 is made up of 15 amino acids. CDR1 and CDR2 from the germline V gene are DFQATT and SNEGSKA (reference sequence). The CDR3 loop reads CSASARGGITDTQYF. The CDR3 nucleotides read TGCAGTGCTAGTGCCCGGGGGGGCATCACAGATACGCAGTATTTT.